The T cell receptor beta chain described here comes from a study of CD8 T cells in Susac syndrome. RNA was extracted with the RNeasy kit, and a quantity of about 0.45 to 1 ug was reverse transcribed using random hexamers. Multiplex immunoSEQ PCR targeted 54 Vbeta and 13 Jbeta TCR beta segments. TCRdb passed the immunoSEQ multiplex PCR reads through MiXCR, listing each CDR3 protein once. The sample shows about 430,000 distinct CDR3 sequences, more than 80% of them seen only once. Findings and limits, study-wide: In its TCR sequencing and HLA analysis, the study acknowledged that the number of individuals was relatively small.

As concerns this clonotype: As yet, its antigen is unknown.

The authors carried out high-throughput sequencing of TCR beta. They applied it to CD8+ and CD4+ T cells obtained from blood. Negative isolation was used for CD8+ and CD4+ T cells and FACS enrichment for TEMRA cells. The germline CDR1 and CDR2 sequences are LGHDT and YNNKEL (reference sequence). The V gene end was trimmed by 3 bases and the J gene end by 4 bases; junction bases not matched to a gene: 9. This CDR3 has 18 residues. The source material was CD8+ T cells from PBMCs. This chain links TRBV3-1 with TRBJ2-6; the match to TRBD1 covers 10 bases. This sequence was found in a human donor with multiple sclerosis. This chain's CDR3 is CASSQDTGTGAGANVLTF. CDR3 nucleotide sequence: TGTGCCAGCAGCCAGGACACCGGGACAGGGGCCGGGGCCAACGTCCTGACTTTC.